The source of this T cell receptor beta chain is a study of identical twins. Healthy Caucasian individuals made up all the donors. CDR1 SNHLY and CDR2 FYNNEI come from the germline V gene. Trimming took 6 bases from V and 0 from J; bases not matched to a gene: 4. The CDR3 has 15 amino acids. cDNA molecules carried unique molecular identifiers, and template switching added a universal primer site. TCRdb reprocessed the 5' RACE reads via MiXCR and lists one record per CDR3 protein. The data contain roughly 490,000 distinct CDR3 sequences, roughly 13% of them singletons. The sample also formed part of further work on yellow fever vaccine responses in identical twins. That report adds: Twins reportedly appeared to share part of their vaccine T cell response while keeping part individual.

Sequenced material: CD4+ T cells sorted from blood. The chain links TRBV2 to TRBJ2-2; TRBD2 aligns across 7 bases. The TCR comes from a woman between 18 and 29 years old in good health. The CDR3 bases are TGTGCCAGCAGGGGCGGGGGTGCGAACACCGGGGAGCTGTTTTTT. As protein: CASRGGGANTGELFF. Supplemented by reference TRBV2 and TRBJ2-2, the full variable domain reads EPEVTQTPSHQVTQMGQEVILRCVPISNHLYFYWYRQILGQKVEFLVSFYNNEISEKSEIFDDQFSVERPDGSNFTLKIRSTKLEDSAMYFCASRGGGANTGELFFGEGSRLTVL.